Presented here are 29 T cell receptor beta chains from one specimen sequenced in a study of blood T cell repertoires in COVID-19. The repertoire was sequenced with immunoSEQ multiplex PCR; TCRdb's copy has only in-frame clones and lacks some. The sample holds approximately 200,000 clones, around 82% seen once. The sample was peripheral blood. The receptors were sampled from a woman between 25 and 40 years old who had recovered from COVID-19.

Only a few counts were recorded for this clone. The chain recombines TRBV12-3 or TRBV12-4 with TRBJ2-3, with 9 positions matching TRBD1. With V trimmed by 6 bases and J by 3 bases, 1 base remained unmatched. CDR3 size: 13 residues. Here the CDR3 reads CASRGQGTDTQYF. The CDR3 DNA reads as TGTGCCAGCAGGGGACAGGGAACAGATACGCAGTATTTT.

The genes are TRBV2 and TRBJ2-1; D gene unclear. Trimming took off 7 bases at V and 2 bases at J, with 3 bases between the two ends. The germline CDR1 and CDR2 sequences are SNHLY and FYNNEI. This CDR3 comprises 11 residues. The CDR3 nucleotides read TGTGCCAGCAACACCTACAATGAGCAGTTCTTC. Its protein product is CASNTYNEQFF. Combining the CDR3 with reference TRBV2 and TRBJ2-1 gives the whole variable domain EPEVTQTPSHQVTQMGQEVILRCVPISNHLYFYWYRQILGQKVEFLVSFYNNEISEKSEIFDDQFSVERPDGSNFTLKIRSTKLEDSAMYFCASNTYNEQFFGPGTRLTVL.

J is TRBJ1-1 and V is TRBV11-1; TRBD1 might be the D (6 bases). CDR1 SGHAT and CDR2 FQDESV come from the germline V gene (reference sequence). This CDR3 region has 14 residues. Trimming shortened V by 7 bases and J by 5 bases, and 17 bases separated the two germline ends. CDR3 DNA: TGTGCCAGCACCTTCGTAGGGGGAGGGACTGAAGCTTTCTTT. Protein product: CASTFVGGGTEAFF.

This chain's CDR3 is CSVGTGAYTDTQYF. DNA of the CDR3: TGCAGCGTTGGAACAGGGGCCTACACAGATACGCAGTATTTT. The rearrangement links TRBV29-1 to TRBJ2-3; 7 nucleotides line up with TRBD1. The germline V gene has CDR1 SQVTM and CDR2 ANQGSEA. Trimming at V came to 4 bases and at J to 2 bases, leaving 6 bases not matched to a gene. The CDR3 sequence is 14 residues long.

This clone occurred once. The chain is built from TRBV7-9 and TRBJ2-1; TRBD2 agrees at 11 bases. CDR1 is SEHNR and CDR2 is FQNEAQ in the germline V gene (reference sequence). The CDR3 spans 14 residues. V shed 7 bases and J 7 bases; nucleotides not matched to a gene: 6. In DNA, the CDR3 is TGTGCCAGCACCACTAGCGGGAGCTTAAATGAGCAGTTCTTC. It specifies CASTTSGSLNEQFF.

The genes are TRBV3-1 (or the pseudogene TRBV3-2) and TRBJ2-5; 7 bases align to TRBD2. From germline, CDR1 is LGHDT and CDR2 YNNKEL (reference sequence). V shed 7 bases, J shed 1 base, and the junction held 3 bases outside the gene matches. The CDR3 is 13 amino acids. CDR3 coding DNA: TGTGCCAGCACTTCGGGGGGCCAAGAGACCCAGTACTTC. It codes for CASTSGGQETQYF.

The rearrangement uses TRBV28 and TRBJ1-1; a weak D match, TRBD1 (5 bases). Between the trimmed V and J ends, which lost 3 bases and 1 base, there was a span of 12 bases. The germline V gene has CDR1 MDHEN and CDR2 SYDVKM. The CDR3 covers 15 residues. The CDR3 coding sequence is TGTGCCAGCAGTTTTCGACAGACGGGGAACACTGAAGCTTTCTTT. The encoded protein is CASSFRQTGNTEAFF.

The J gene is TRBJ2-3, the V gene TRBV7-2; a possible D gene is TRBD2 (6 bases). CDR1 and CDR2 from the germline V gene are SGHTA and FQGNSA. CDR3 length equals 15 residues. Trimming shortened V by 4 bases and J by 3 bases, and 14 bases separated the two germline ends. This chain's CDR3 is CASSSRGAGTDTQYF. The CDR3 DNA follows: TGTGCCAGCAGCTCCCGCGGCGCGGGGACAGATACGCAGTATTTT.

Here the CDR3 reads CASSLQTVRGGPAAAFF. In DNA form, the CDR3 reads TGTGCCAGCAGCTTACAGACAGTAAGGGGTGGCCCCGCAGCAGCTTTCTTT. The genes are TRBV5-4 and TRBJ1-1, with D possibly matching TRBD1 (5 bases). V shed 2 bases and J shed 10 bases, with 27 bases lying between them. This CDR3 has 17 amino acids. CDR1 is SGHNT and CDR2 is YYREEE in the germline V gene (reference sequence).

V and J are TRBV29-1 and TRBJ1-1, with a possible D match to TRBD1 (6 bases). Trimming pared 3 bases from V and 8 bases from J, leaving 13 bases between. The length of the CDR3 is 12 residues. Germline loops: CDR1 SQVTM, CDR2 ANQGSEA. DNA of the CDR3: TGCAGCGTTGAGAAGGTAGGGACAGAAGCTTTCTTT. This translates into CSVEKVGTEAFF.

This clone occurred a few times. The chain links TRBV4-1 to TRBJ2-1; the D gene is possibly TRBD1 (5 bases). The V and J ends lost 3 bases and 7 bases respectively, with 28 bases between them. The CDR3 has 19 amino acids. Germline lookup yields CDR1 MGHRA and CDR2 YSYEKL. The CDR3 reads CASSQGLLRRTLVGNEQFF. CDR3 DNA: TGCGCCAGCAGCCAGGGGCTGCTCCGGAGAACTTTAGTTGGGAATGAGCAGTTCTTC.

This clone was observed at least ten times. The rearrangement uses TRBV14 and TRBJ2-7; a weak D match, TRBD1 (6 bases). V lost 1 base, J lost 7 bases, and 11 bases lay in between. The CDR3 sequence is 13 residues long. In germline, CDR1 is SGHDN, CDR2 FVKESK. CDR3 DNA: TGTGCCAGCAGCCAAGTGATGGGGGCAGAGCAGTACTTC. Translating it yields CASSQVMGAEQYF.

The rearrangement links TRBV27 to TRBJ2-7; 9 bases match TRBD1. Looked up from germline, CDR1 is MNHEY and CDR2 is SMNVEV (reference sequence). The CDR3 totals 14 residues. Trimming took 3 bases from V and 5 from J; bases not matched to a gene: 5. The CDR3 loop reads CASSFGQGNDEQYF. CDR3 in DNA: TGTGCCAGCAGTTTCGGACAGGGGAACGACGAGCAGTACTTC.

The rearrangement links TRBV5-1 to TRBJ2-7, with D maybe TRBD1 (5 bases). Trimming shortened V by 0 bases and J by 6 bases, and 7 bases separated the two germline ends. The V gene's germline CDR1 is SGHRS and CDR2 YFSETQ. This CDR3 has 12 residues. CDR3 DNA: TGCGCCAGCAGCTTGGCACAGGCCGAGCAGTACTTC. Translating it yields CASSLAQAEQYF.

J is TRBJ1-2 and V is TRBV19, with D unresolved. Germline values: CDR1 LNHDA, CDR2 SQIVND (reference sequence). The V end was cut by 7 bases, the J end by 1 base, with 13 bases between. The CDR3 covers 14 residues. The CDR3 reads CASNRLRYNYGYTF. CDR3 DNA: TGTGCCAGTAATAGACTCCGGTATAACTATGGCTACACCTTC.

The chain recombines TRBV27 with TRBJ2-2; D might be TRBD1 (6 bases). V dropped 5 bases and J dropped 1 base, with 11 bases sitting between them. The germline V gene encodes CDR1 MNHEY and CDR2 SMNVEV (reference sequence). This CDR3 spans 15 amino acids. CDR3 in DNA: TGTGCCAGCAGTCCCCACAGGGAGAACACCGGGGAGCTGTTTTTT. It encodes CASSPHRENTGELFF.

V is TRBV12-3 or TRBV12-4 and J is TRBJ2-4, with D unresolved. Trimming cost V 4 bases and J 7 bases, with 5 bases left between them. The CDR3 contains 11 residues. The CDR3 loop is CASSSYNIQYF. CDR3 in DNA: TGTGCCAGCAGTTCCTATAACATTCAGTACTTC.

J is TRBJ1-1 and V is TRBV15, with no clear D. The CDR3 spans 14 residues. The germline V gene encodes CDR1 LNHNV and CDR2 YYDKDF (reference sequence). V lost 0 bases and J lost 2, with 7 bases in between. CDR3 bases: TGTGCCACCAGCAGAGATGGCCAAAACACTGAAGCTTTCTTT. The encoded protein is CATSRDGQNTEAFF.

The chain has TRBV9 and TRBJ1-1; weak D call: TRBD1 (5 bases). Germline CDR1 and CDR2: SGDLS and YYNGEE. Trimming removed 5 bases from V and 1 base from J, with 12 bases in between. The CDR3 length is 14 residues. The CDR3 coding sequence is TGTGCCAGCAGTGGGGGGGAGAGGAACACTGAAGCTTTCTTT. Translation: CASSGGERNTEAFF.

V gene TRBV9 combines with J gene TRBJ1-2, with unresolved D. V was cut by 0 bases and J by 8 bases, with 11 bases left in between. Per germline, CDR1 SGDLS and CDR2 YYNGEE. The CDR3 consists of 13 residues. The CDR3: CASSVGGSQGYTF. DNA for the CDR3: TGTGCCAGCAGCGTAGGAGGGAGTCAGGGCTACACCTTC.

The genes are TRBV6-4 and TRBJ2-3; TRBD2 matches at 13 bases. Germline assignment: CDR1 MRHNA and CDR2 SNTAGT. This CDR3 has 16 amino acids. Trimming took 2 bases from V and 2 from J; bases not matched to a gene: 1. DNA of the CDR3: TGTGCCAGCAGTGACGGACTAGCGGGAGACACAGATACGCAGTATTTT. It codes for CASSDGLAGDTDTQYF.

This rearrangement joins TRBV24-1 to TRBJ2-7, with 8 bases fitting TRBD2. Germline values: CDR1 KGHDR, CDR2 SFDVKD. V dropped 10 bases and J dropped 6; count of bases not matched to a gene: 10. The CDR3 contains 13 residues. CDR3 DNA: TGTGCCACTTCCGCGGGAGGAACGGGCGAGCAGTACTTC. The encoded protein is CATSAGGTGEQYF.

The chain joins TRBV7-3 to TRBJ1-2; TRBD1 aligns across 7 bases. Looked up from germline, CDR1 is SGHTA and CDR2 is FQGTGA. The CDR3 is made up of 14 amino acids. With 5 bases clipped from V and 7 bases from J, the junction kept 10 bases outside the gene matches. CDR3 sequence reads: CASSPGQRMTGYTF. DNA of the CDR3: TGTGCCAGCAGCCCGGGACAGAGAATGACTGGCTACACCTTC.

This clone was observed once. The V gene is TRBV10-1, the J gene TRBJ1-1; possible D gene TRBD1, 6 bases. V was pared by 1 base and J by 6 bases, with 12 bases between. Per the germline V gene, CDR1 is WNHNN and CDR2 is SYGVQD (reference sequence). The CDR3 length is 14 residues. The CDR3 DNA follows: TGCGCCAGCAGTGAGTGGACAGCTGGCGCTGAAGCTTTCTTT. Protein sequence: CASSEWTAGAEAFF.

This clone showed up just a few times. V is TRBV19 and J is TRBJ2-1; weak D call: TRBD1 (5 bases). From germline, CDR1 is LNHDA and CDR2 SQIVND (reference sequence). Trimming shortened V by 7 bases and J by 4 bases, and 17 bases separated the two germline ends. The CDR3 sequence is 15 residues long. The CDR3 region has the DNA TGTGCCAGTAAGGTGGGCCAGGGAATATACAATGAGCAGTTCTTC. This sequence encodes CASKVGQGIYNEQFF.

J is TRBJ2-3 and V is TRBV7-3; TRBD1 agrees at 8 bases. Germline CDR1 SGHTA, CDR2 FQGTGA. The V and J ends lost 8 bases and 2 bases, in that order; junction bases with no gene match: 3. The length of the CDR3 is 13 residues. In nucleotides, the CDR3 is TGTGCCAGCTCGGGACAGGTCACAGATACGCAGTATTTT. Residues: CASSGQVTDTQYF.

J is TRBJ1-5 and V is TRBV4-2; the D gene is possibly TRBD1 (6 bases). The germline V gene encodes CDR1 LGHNA and CDR2 YNFKEQ. The CDR3 contains 13 residues. V shed 0 bases and J shed 7 bases, with 7 bases lying between them. CDR3 in amino acids: CASSQDGGQPQHF. The CDR3 DNA reads as TGTGCCAGCAGCCAAGATGGGGGCCAGCCCCAGCATTTT.

The chain carries TRBV27 and TRBJ1-6, with a weak D call TRBD1 (6 bases). Trimming shortened V by 1 base and J by 7 bases, and 11 bases separated the two germline ends. The length of the CDR3 is 15 residues. CDR1 is MNHEY and CDR2 is SMNVEV in the germline V gene (reference sequence). As DNA, the CDR3 is TGTGCCAGCAGTTTATTGAGGACAGTGAATTCACCCCTCCACTTT. It codes for CASSLLRTVNSPLHF.

This rearrangement joins TRBV10-3 to TRBJ2-7; 10 nucleotides match TRBD1. The CDR3 loop spans 14 amino acids. The germline V gene has CDR1 ENHRY and CDR2 SYGVKD. J gave up 3 bases and V 6 bases, and 5 bases lay outside the gene matches. As DNA, the CDR3 is TGTGCCATCAGGGCCGGGACAGGGGACTACGAGCAGTACTTC. This sequence encodes CAIRAGTGDYEQYF.